This TCR beta chain was documented in a study of blood T cell repertoires in COVID-19. Overall study: Acute and convalescent COVID-19 samples came from the United States, Italy and Spain. The analysed material was cDNA or gDNA that came from T cells, B-cell-depleted T cells, or PBMCs.

Original methodology: Amplification with reference gene primers provided the estimates of nucleated cell counts. Measured with immunoSEQ multiplex PCR; TCRdb has only the in-frame clones, and not every one. V and J calls and clone size are copied from that table; D and trimming were computed from the DNA. The repertoire includes about 100,000 clones, approximately 86% of them detected once, and approximately 1.7% sits in the top ten. Germline CDR1 SGHTA, CDR2 FQGNSA. The V end was cut by 1 base, the J end by 2 bases, with 11 bases between. The CDR3 runs to 16 residues. The J gene is TRBJ2-2, the V gene TRBV7-2; D may be TRBD1 (5 bases). Sample: peripheral blood. The TCR sequence derives from a man older than 75 with acute or convalescent COVID-19. CDR3 loop: CASSLVGAANTGELFF. The DNA of the CDR3 is TGTGCCAGCAGCTTAGTTGGGGCGGCTAACACCGGGGAGCTGTTTTTT.